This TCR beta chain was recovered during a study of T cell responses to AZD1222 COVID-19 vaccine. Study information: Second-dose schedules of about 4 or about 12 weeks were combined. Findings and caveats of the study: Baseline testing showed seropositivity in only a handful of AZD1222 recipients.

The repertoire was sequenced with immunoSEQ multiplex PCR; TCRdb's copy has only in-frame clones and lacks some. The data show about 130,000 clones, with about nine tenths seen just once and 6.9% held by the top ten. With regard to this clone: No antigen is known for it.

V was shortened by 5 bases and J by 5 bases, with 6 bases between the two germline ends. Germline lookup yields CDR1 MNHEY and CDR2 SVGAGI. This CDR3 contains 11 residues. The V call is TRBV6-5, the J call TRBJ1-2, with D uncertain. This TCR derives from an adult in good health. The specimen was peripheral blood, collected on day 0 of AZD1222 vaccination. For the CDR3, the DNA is TGTGCCAGCAGTCCGTCTTATGGCTACACCTTC. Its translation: CASSPSYGYTF.